The clone carrying this T cell receptor (beta chain) was observed a few times. The sample comes from a study of identical twins. TCRdb recomputed calls from the 5' RACE reads with MiXCR, one row per CDR3 protein. The top ten clones hold 1.6% of a sample with fewer than 800,000 distinct CDR3 sequences, roughly 7.1% of them seen once. The CDR3 covers 13 residues. In germline, CDR1 is ENHRY, CDR2 SYGVKD. Trimming took off 8 bases at V and 4 bases at J, with 13 bases between the two ends. This same sample was also part of a study on yellow fever vaccine responses in identical twins.

Sequenced material: PBMCs. This sequence was found in a woman between 18 and 29 years old in good health. V and J are TRBV10-3 and TRBJ2-3; D not resolved. The CDR3 region has the DNA TGTGCCATCCGGAATGGGCATGCAGATACGCAGTATTTT. This sequence encodes CAIRNGHADTQYF.